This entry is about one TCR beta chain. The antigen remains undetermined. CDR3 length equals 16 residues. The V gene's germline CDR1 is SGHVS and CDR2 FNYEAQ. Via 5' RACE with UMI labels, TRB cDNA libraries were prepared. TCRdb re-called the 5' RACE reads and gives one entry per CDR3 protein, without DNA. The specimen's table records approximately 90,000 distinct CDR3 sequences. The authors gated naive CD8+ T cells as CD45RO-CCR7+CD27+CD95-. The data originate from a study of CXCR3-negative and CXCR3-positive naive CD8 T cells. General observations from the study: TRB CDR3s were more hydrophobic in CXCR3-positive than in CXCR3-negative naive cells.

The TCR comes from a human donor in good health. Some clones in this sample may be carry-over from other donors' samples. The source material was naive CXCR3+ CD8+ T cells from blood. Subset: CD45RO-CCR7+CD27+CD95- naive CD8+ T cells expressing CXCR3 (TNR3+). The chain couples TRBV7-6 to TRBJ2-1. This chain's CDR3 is CASSLGWGSSYNEQFF.